This T cell receptor beta chain was captured by sequencing in a study of blood T cell repertoires in COVID-19. For the study at large: PBMCs, B-cell-depleted T cells, or T cells provided the cDNA or gDNA that made up the material.

Participants spanned ages about 18 to 89 years and resided in 20 to 30 US areas. Self-reported history from a screening survey and questionnaire set each donor's cohort. The CDR3 length is 12 residues. The V end was cut by 5 bases, the J end by 7 bases, with 12 bases between. Looked up from germline, CDR1 is GTSNPN and CDR2 is SVGIG (reference sequence). Clones were read by immunoSEQ multiplex PCR, and TCRdb kept only the in-frame ones, dropping some. This sample carries 140,000 to 150,000 clones, around 87% of them seen once, and the ten largest clones take 0.95% to 1.5%. This TCR came from a woman in her twenties or thirties with acute COVID-19. The sequencing input was PBMCs or T cells enriched from blood (not recorded which). The chain couples TRBV30 to TRBJ2-1; possibly TRBD2 for D (6 bases). The CDR3 DNA follows: TGTGCCTGGGACAGTCGGGGGAATGAGCAGTTCTTC. Its protein product is CAWDSRGNEQFF.